This T cell receptor beta chain stems from a study of cytomegalovirus exposure and HLA in healthy donors. The CDR3 length is 15 residues. The germline V gene encodes CDR1 SGHRS and CDR2 YFSETQ. Trimming left V 5 bases short and J 2 bases short, with 13 bases between. General study points: Available immune exposure information covered CMV serostatus only. Sequencing artifact likely explains a cluster of highly shared sequence variants. Listed as cytomegalovirus-associated were over 150 TCR beta chains.

On this clone itself: Its target is not known.

Primers for the PCR totalled 60 Vbeta and 13 Jbeta. Generated by immunoSEQ multiplex PCR, the TCRdb table keeps only in-frame clones and is missing some. The sample spans approximately 72,000 clones; the ten largest clones claim more than 2.5%. The origin of this receptor is a man aged 35 to 55 in good health and CMV-seronegative. Sample: PBMCs. The chain uses TRBV5-1 and TRBJ1-4; D is ambiguous. In nucleotides, the CDR3 is TGCGCCAGCAGAGGCGGGTCGCGGACTAATGAAAAACTGTTTTTT. Translated: CASRGGSRTNEKLFF.